This TCR beta chain was captured in a study of Graves' ophthalmopathy and Graves' hyperthyroidism. This clonotype was seen more than once but under ten times. Germline V gives CDR1 DFQATT, CDR2 SNEGSKA (reference sequence). This CDR3 spans 14 amino acids. Using RNA transcripts, the TCR beta CDR3 regions were amplified. HTBI primers served in a first-round RT-PCR, which a second-round multiplex PCR followed. TCRdb independently ran MiXCR on the multiplex PCR reads; one entry per CDR3 protein. The sample has about 220,000 distinct CDR3 sequences; roughly 21% are singletons. Diagnostic conclusions were grounded in clinical symptoms, serum thyroxine, TRAb, thyroid ultrasound and orbital computed tomography.

The sequence came from a woman aged 45-65 years with Graves' ophthalmopathy. The sequenced sample was peripheral blood. The gene calls are TRBV20-1 and TRBJ2-3; 7 bases are a match to TRBD2. For the CDR3, the DNA is TGCGCCTCGCGGGTTCGGGAGGTTACAGATACGCAGTATTTT. As protein: CASRVREVTDTQYF.